These T cell receptor beta chains were read from a single sample in a study of cytomegalovirus exposure and HLA in healthy donors. Data came from immunoSEQ multiplex PCR; TCRdb stores just in-frame clones and leaves some out. There are 120,000 to 150,000 clones in the sample; around 75% occur only once, and around 3% lies in the top ten. Sequenced sample: PBMCs. The receptors derive from a female donor in good health and CMV-seronegative. The CDR3 runs from the conserved cysteine through the conserved F or W. The order of the fields is V gene, J gene, CDR3 protein.

TRBV27	TRBJ2-5	CASSHRDGLAGGREYF
TRBV7-9	TRBJ2-1	CASSLGGQFNEQFF
TRBV9	TRBJ2-7	CASSASGTGVYEQYF
TRBV7-8	TRBJ2-3	CASSLVGGGAADTQYF
TRBV11-3	TRBJ2-1	CASSFLADRGNEQFF
TRBV5-4	TRBJ2-2	CASRLAGQVAGELFF
TRBV7-9	TRBJ1-5	CASSPSVGAGNQPQHF
TRBV4-3	TRBJ2-7	CASSQLSTGPYEQYF
TRBV5-1	TRBJ2-7	CASSSGSFYEQYF
TRBV6-1	TRBJ2-6	CASSEASGGANVLTF
TRBV2	TRBJ1-4	CASSRDRGATNEKLFF
TRBV30	TRBJ2-1	CAWSGTIAGGPRYNEQFF
TRBV30	TRBJ2-5	CAWSPREETQYF
TRBV5-4	TRBJ2-5	CASSSSGDQETQYF
TRBV30	TRBJ1-4	CAWSTRGGREKLFF
TRBV19	TRBJ2-2	CASSRGGAANTGELFF
TRBV7-3	TRBJ1-2	CASSPGQGGANYGYTF
TRBV5-1	TRBJ2-6	CASSGAAGANVLTF
TRBV5-1	TRBJ1-3	CASSPDSFSGNTIYF
TRBV4-1	TRBJ2-3	CASSRQGNVGTDTQYF
TRBV19	TRBJ1-1	CASSTPGGTEAFF
TRBV30	TRBJ2-1	CAWSAVSYNEQFF
TRBV5-4	TRBJ1-5	CASSLDGGGGQPQHF
TRBV7-3	TRBJ1-2	CASSPFGGARGYTF
TRBV11-3	TRBJ2-7	CASSPWTGQSYEQYF
TRBV5-5	TRBJ1-1	CASSLTGTGNTEAFF
TRBV2	TRBJ2-7	CASRGPQGYYEQYF
TRBV5-1	TRBJ2-6	CASSQKGQGRSSGANVLTF
TRBV5-4	TRBJ1-2	CASLGWGQGLGYTF
TRBV10-3	TRBJ2-2	CAISGRNTGELFF
TRBV28	TRBJ1-1	CASRTGGTEAFF
TRBV7-8	TRBJ1-5	CASSFQNSNQPQHF
TRBV7-7	TRBJ2-5	CASSSNREQTQYF
TRBV29-1	TRBJ1-4	CSVEDSRGLFF
TRBV13	TRBJ2-1	CASSPGLAGGEQFF
TRBV6-1	TRBJ2-5	CASSRQGAVETQYF
TRBV19	TRBJ2-2	CASSTRGTGELFF
TRBV7-3	TRBJ2-3	CASSTSGTSGQDTQYF
TRBV7-2	TRBJ2-5	CASSHSGRRETQYF
TRBV2	TRBJ2-3	CASSEQGQGANTQYF
TRBV7-2	TRBJ2-3	CASSPLRRRDTQYF
TRBV5-6	TRBJ2-3	CASSLPYRDITDTQYF
TRBV9	TRBJ1-1	CASSGSSGGVNTEAFF
TRBV28	TRBJ2-5	CASSPRRETQYF
TRBV5-6	TRBJ2-1	CASSSGLAYNEQFF
TRBV6-5	TRBJ2-5	CASSLTREETQYF